A single sample is the source of the 17 T cell receptor beta chains below, sequenced in a study of blood T cell repertoires in COVID-19 (dated by TCRdb to the early 2020s). The protocol used for the library was the immunoSEQ multiplex PCR assay. Here the immuneACCESS table is served through TCRdb, limited to in-frame sequences with V and J called. Missing clones are a known gap in these copies; in checked studies unresolved V genes cover under half, and the rest lacks a known reason. A total of under 200,000 clones appear in this sample, roughly 80% of them only once. The ten largest clones represent approximately 3% of the sample. The sequencing sample was made of PBMCs or T cells enriched from blood (not recorded which). The receptors originated from a woman aged 55-75 years who had recovered from COVID-19.

This clone was seen a handful of times. The chain is built from TRBV14 and TRBJ1-1, with a possible D match to TRBD1 (6 bases). Between the trimmed V and J ends, which lost 3 bases and 3 bases, there was a span of 11 bases. The germline V gene has CDR1 SGHDN and CDR2 FVKESK. The CDR3 runs 14 residues. The CDR3 nucleotides read TGTGCCAGCAGCCAGGCGGGGGCTTACACTGAAGCTTTCTTT. Protein: CASSQAGAYTEAFF.

The V and J genes are TRBV4-1 and TRBJ1-1; 7 positions agree with TRBD1. The germline V gene encodes CDR1 MGHRA and CDR2 YSYEKL. The trim removed 0 bases at V and 5 bases at J, leaving 3 bases unmatched. This CDR3 comprises 14 residues. CDR3 sequence (DNA): TGCGCCAGCAGCCAAGAAAAACAGGGGACTGAAGCTTTCTTT. This sequence encodes CASSQEKQGTEAFF.

The table lists this clone with a count of one. The chain couples TRBV2 to TRBJ1-5, with a tentative D call TRBD1 (6 bases). Between the trimmed V and J ends, which lost 6 bases and 2 bases, there was a span of 14 bases. The CDR3 covers 15 residues. CDR1 is SNHLY and CDR2 is FYNNEI in the germline V gene. The CDR3 loop reads CASSYRDTRNQPQHF. The CDR3 DNA sequence: TGTGCCAGCAGCTACAGGGATACCCGCAATCAGCCCCAGCATTTT. The variable domain in full, with the rest retrieved from reference TRBV2 and TRBJ1-5, is EPEVTQTPSHQVTQMGQEVILRCVPISNHLYFYWYRQILGQKVEFLVSFYNNEISEKSEIFDDQFSVERPDGSNFTLKIRSTKLEDSAMYFCASSYRDTRNQPQHFGDGTRLSIL.

This chain uses TRBV7-8 with TRBJ1-4; TRBD1 might be the D (5 bases). There are 15 residues in the CDR3. V lost 1 base and J lost 7, with 13 bases in between. Germline CDR1 SGHVS, CDR2 FQNEAQ. CDR3 loop: CASSLEGVFSEKLFF. In nucleotides, the CDR3 is TGTGCCAGCAGCTTAGAAGGGGTTTTTTCTGAAAAACTGTTTTTT.

The chain is built from TRBV12-3 or TRBV12-4 and TRBJ2-1; 7 bases map to TRBD2. V lost 7 bases to trimming and J lost 7 bases; unmatched junction nucleotides: 7. The CDR3 runs 13 residues. CDR3 region: CASKAGLRNEQFF. The CDR3 DNA reads TGTGCCAGCAAAGCGGGGTTGAGGAATGAGCAGTTCTTC.

The chain is built from TRBV11-3 and TRBJ2-1, with 12 positions matching TRBD1. Germline assignment: CDR1 SGHNT and CDR2 YENEEA. J lost 7 bases, V lost 5 bases, and 6 bases had no gene match. The CDR3 consists of 15 residues. CDR3 in amino acids: CASSQGQGARNEQFF. As DNA, the CDR3 is TGTGCCAGCAGCCAGGGACAGGGGGCAAGAAATGAGCAGTTCTTC.

The sample holds one count of this clone. CDR3 bases: TGTGCCAGCAGTCCGTTAACAGGGGGCGGCGGCTACACCTTC. As protein: CASSPLTGGGGYTF. This chain links TRBV28 with TRBJ1-2; TRBD1 agrees at 9 bases. This CDR3 comprises 14 residues. Germline CDR1 and CDR2: MDHEN and SYDVKM. The V segment lost 5 bases and the J segment 8 bases; nucleotides outside the gene matches: 9.

This rearrangement joins TRBV5-5 to TRBJ2-3, with 13 positions matching TRBD2. Germline loops: CDR1 SGHKS, CDR2 YYEKEE (reference sequence). Trimming at V came to 3 bases and at J to 1 base, leaving 5 bases not matched to a gene. The CDR3 has 17 residues. CDR3 residues: CASSSGLAGRRTDTQYF. Here the CDR3 DNA reads TGTGCCAGCAGCTCGGGACTAGCGGGGAGACGCACAGATACGCAGTATTTT.

The chain has TRBV18 and TRBJ1-3; D is perhaps TRBD1 (6 bases). V lost 3 bases to trimming and J lost 4 bases, with 10 bases between them. Germline assignment: CDR1 KGHSH and CDR2 LQKENI. The CDR3 extends over 14 amino acids. The CDR3, as DNA: TGTGCCAGCTCACCCTCAGGGGAAGGAAACACCATATATTTT. Protein sequence: CASSPSGEGNTIYF.

The chain combines TRBV10-1 with TRBJ1-1, with a possible D match to TRBD1 (5 bases). The germline CDR1 and CDR2 sequences are WNHNN and SYGVQD (reference sequence). This CDR3 has 13 amino acids. V shed 7 bases and J shed 1 base, with 10 bases lying between them. The CDR3 spells CASNQGTNTEAFF. Written as DNA, the CDR3 is TGCGCCAGCAATCAGGGCACGAACACTGAAGCTTTCTTT.

The genes are TRBV27 and TRBJ2-1, with TRBD2 matching 8 bases. V gave up 3 bases and J gave up 4 bases; unmatched junction bases: 5. The CDR3 length is 15 residues. Looked up from germline, CDR1 is MNHEY and CDR2 is SMNVEV (reference sequence). The CDR3 region has the DNA TGTGCCAGCAGTTTTATGGCGGGGGGTTACAATGAGCAGTTCTTC. Translated: CASSFMAGGYNEQFF.

The rearrangement links TRBV25-1 to TRBJ1-2; 8 nucleotides match TRBD1. CDR1 is MGHDK, CDR2 SYGVNS, per germline. The CDR3 spans 13 residues. After removal of 8 bases from V and 2 bases from J, the junction contained 4 bases not matched to a gene. In nucleotides, the CDR3 is TGTGCCAGCGGTACAGGGGGGAACTATGGCTACACCTTC. Translated: CASGTGGNYGYTF.

CDR3 sequence: CASSAGRSTYEQYF. The DNA for the CDR3 is TGTGCCAGCAGCGCGGGACGGAGCACCTACGAGCAGTACTTC. The chain recombines TRBV5-6 with TRBJ2-7, with D tentatively TRBD2 (6 bases). The CDR3 loop spans 14 amino acids. CDR1 and CDR2 (germline): SGHDT, YYEEEE. Deletions cut 4 bases from V and 2 bases from J, with 13 bases between.

This sequence joins TRBV7-2 and TRBJ2-3, with 7 bases aligning to TRBD2. J lost 10 bases, V lost 0 bases, and 28 bases had no gene match. Germline values: CDR1 SGHTA, CDR2 FQGNSA. The CDR3 has 21 residues. CDR3 bases: TGTGCCAGCAGCTTAGCGCCGGCGGGGGAAGGACCTGGGGCCCCTTCCCCCCCGCAGTATTTT. Protein: CASSLAPAGEGPGAPSPPQYF.

V gene TRBV4-1 combines with J gene TRBJ2-3; D may be TRBD2 (6 bases). Germline V gives CDR1 MGHRA, CDR2 YSYEKL. Deletions cut 0 bases from V and 1 base from J, with 8 bases between. The CDR3 contains 15 residues. The CDR3 reads CASSQEWRGTDTQYF. The CDR3 coding sequence is TGCGCCAGCAGCCAAGAATGGAGGGGCACAGATACGCAGTATTTT.

This clone was counted many times. The chain recombines TRBV2 with TRBJ2-3; D is perhaps TRBD2 (6 bases). V gave up 8 bases and J gave up 0 bases, with 15 bases separating them. Germline V gives CDR1 SNHLY, CDR2 FYNNEI. The CDR3 totals 15 residues. This CDR3 reads CASLESGVSTDTQYF. In nucleotides, the CDR3 is TGTGCCAGCCTAGAGTCGGGGGTTAGCACAGATACGCAGTATTTT.

This rearrangement joins TRBV19 to TRBJ2-5; TRBD1 aligns across 7 bases. This CDR3 is 14 amino acids long. After removal of 5 bases from V and 5 bases from J, the junction contained 8 bases not matched to a gene. CDR1 is LNHDA and CDR2 is SQIVND in the germline V gene (reference sequence). The CDR3 DNA reads TGTGCCAGTAGTCCGACAGGGATACAGGAGACCCAGTACTTC. Translation gives CASSPTGIQETQYF.